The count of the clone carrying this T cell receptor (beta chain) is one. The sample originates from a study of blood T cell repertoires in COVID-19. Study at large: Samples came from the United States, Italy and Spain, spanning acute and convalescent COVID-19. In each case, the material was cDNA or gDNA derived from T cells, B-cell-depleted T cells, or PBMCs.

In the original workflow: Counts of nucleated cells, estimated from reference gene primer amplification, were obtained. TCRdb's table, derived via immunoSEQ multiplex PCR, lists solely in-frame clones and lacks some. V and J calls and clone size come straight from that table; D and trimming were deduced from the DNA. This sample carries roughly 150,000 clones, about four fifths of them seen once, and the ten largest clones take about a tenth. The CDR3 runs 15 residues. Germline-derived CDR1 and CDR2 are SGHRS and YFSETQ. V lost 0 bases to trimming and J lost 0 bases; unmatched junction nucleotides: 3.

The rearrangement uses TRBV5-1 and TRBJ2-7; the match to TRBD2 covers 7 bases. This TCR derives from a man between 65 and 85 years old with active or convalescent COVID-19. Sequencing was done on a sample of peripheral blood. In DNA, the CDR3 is TGCGCCAGCAGCTTGGGCGGGGGAAGCTCCTACGAGCAGTACTTC. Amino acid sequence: CASSLGGGSSYEQYF.